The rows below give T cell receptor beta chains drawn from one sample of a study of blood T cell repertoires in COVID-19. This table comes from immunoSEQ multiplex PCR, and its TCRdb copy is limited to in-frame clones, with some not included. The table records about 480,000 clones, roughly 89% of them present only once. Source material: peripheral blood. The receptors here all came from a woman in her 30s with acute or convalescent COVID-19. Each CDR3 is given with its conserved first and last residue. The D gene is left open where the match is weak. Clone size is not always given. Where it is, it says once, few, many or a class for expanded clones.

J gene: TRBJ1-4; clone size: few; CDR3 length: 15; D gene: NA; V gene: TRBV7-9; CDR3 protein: CASSLPTGTSEKLFF; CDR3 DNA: TGTGCCAGCAGCTTACCGACTGGCACTAGTGAAAAACTGTTTTTT
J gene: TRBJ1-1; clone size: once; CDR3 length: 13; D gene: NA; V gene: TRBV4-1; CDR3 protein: CASSQGELTEAFF; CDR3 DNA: TGCGCCAGCAGCCAAGGGGAGTTGACTGAAGCTTTCTTT
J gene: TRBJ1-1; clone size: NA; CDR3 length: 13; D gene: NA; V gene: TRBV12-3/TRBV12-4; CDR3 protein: CASSLTQNTEAFF; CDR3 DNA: TGTGCCAGCAGTCTTACTCAGAACACTGAAGCTTTCTTT
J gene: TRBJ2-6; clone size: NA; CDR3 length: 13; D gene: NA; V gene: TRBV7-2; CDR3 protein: CASSQGGANVLTF; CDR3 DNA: TGTGCCAGCAGTCAGGGGGGGGCCAACGTCCTGACTTTC
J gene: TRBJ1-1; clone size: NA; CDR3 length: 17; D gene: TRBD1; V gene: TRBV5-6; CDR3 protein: CASSLDRGRVMNTEAFF; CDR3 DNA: TGTGCCAGCAGCTTGGACAGGGGGCGAGTCATGAACACTGAAGCTTTCTTT
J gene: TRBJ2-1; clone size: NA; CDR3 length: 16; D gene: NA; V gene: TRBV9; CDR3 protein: CASSDGSRDNYNEQFF; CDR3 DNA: TGTGCCAGCAGCGACGGTTCCCGAGATAATTACAATGAGCAGTTCTTC
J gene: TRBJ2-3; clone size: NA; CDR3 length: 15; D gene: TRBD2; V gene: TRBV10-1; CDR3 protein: CASSLSGGAADTQYF; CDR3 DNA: TGCGCCAGCAGTCTCAGCGGGGGGGCGGCAGATACGCAGTATTTT
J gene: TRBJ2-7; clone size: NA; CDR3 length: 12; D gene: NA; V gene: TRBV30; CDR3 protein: CAWSAALGAQYF; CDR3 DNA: TGTGCCTGGAGTGCAGCCTTGGGGGCGCAGTACTTC
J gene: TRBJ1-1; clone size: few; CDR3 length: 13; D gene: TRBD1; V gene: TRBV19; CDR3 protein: CASGKGHGTAAFF; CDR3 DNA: TGTGCCAGTGGAAAGGGGCACGGGACAGCAGCTTTCTTT
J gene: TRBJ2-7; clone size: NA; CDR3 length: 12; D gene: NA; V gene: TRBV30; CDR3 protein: CAWRRENYEQYF; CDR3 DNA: TGTGCCTGGAGGAGGGAGAACTACGAGCAGTACTTC
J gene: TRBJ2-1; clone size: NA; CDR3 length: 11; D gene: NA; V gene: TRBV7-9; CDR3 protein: CASSLSRVQFF; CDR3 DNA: TGTGCCAGCAGCTTGAGTCGGGTGCAGTTCTTC
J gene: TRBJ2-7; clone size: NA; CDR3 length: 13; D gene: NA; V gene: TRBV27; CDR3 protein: CASSPGLGYEQYF; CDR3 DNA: TGTGCCAGCAGCCCGGGGTTAGGCTACGAGCAGTACTTC
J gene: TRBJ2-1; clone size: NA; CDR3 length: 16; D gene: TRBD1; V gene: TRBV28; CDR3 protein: CASSQDRTGSYNEQFF; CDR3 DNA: TGTGCCAGCAGTCAGGACCGGACAGGTTCCTACAATGAGCAGTTCTTC
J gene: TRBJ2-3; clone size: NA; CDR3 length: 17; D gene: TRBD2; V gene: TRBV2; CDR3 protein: CASTQGLAIPITDTQYF; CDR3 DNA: TGTGCCAGCACCCAGGGACTAGCGATCCCTATCACAGATACGCAGTATTTT
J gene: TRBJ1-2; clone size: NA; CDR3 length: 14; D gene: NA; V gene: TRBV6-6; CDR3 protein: CASSYAGGSDGYTF; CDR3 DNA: TGTGCCAGCAGTTACGCGGGGGGAAGTGACGGCTACACCTTC
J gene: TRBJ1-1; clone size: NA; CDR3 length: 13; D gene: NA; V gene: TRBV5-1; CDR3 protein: CASSHTGFTEAFF; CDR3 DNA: TGCGCCAGCAGCCACACAGGGTTCACTGAAGCTTTCTTT
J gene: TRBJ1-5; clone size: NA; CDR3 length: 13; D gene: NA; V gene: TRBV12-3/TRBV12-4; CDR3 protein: CASSLSGNQPQHF; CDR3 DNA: TGTGCCAGCAGTTTATCGGGGAATCAGCCCCAGCATTTT
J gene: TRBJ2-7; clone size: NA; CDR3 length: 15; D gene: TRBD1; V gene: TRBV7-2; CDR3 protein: CASSLEGQGVYEQYF; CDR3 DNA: TGTGCCAGCAGCTTAGAGGGACAGGGGGTCTACGAGCAGTACTTC
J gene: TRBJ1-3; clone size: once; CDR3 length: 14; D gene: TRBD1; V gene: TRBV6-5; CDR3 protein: CASSRQGAGNTIYF; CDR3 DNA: TGTGCCAGCAGCCGACAGGGGGCTGGAAACACCATATATTTT
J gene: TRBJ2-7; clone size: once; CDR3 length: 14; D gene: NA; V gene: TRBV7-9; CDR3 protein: CASSASVPGSEQYF; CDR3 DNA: TGTGCCAGCAGCGCCTCCGTGCCTGGGAGCGAGCAGTACTTC
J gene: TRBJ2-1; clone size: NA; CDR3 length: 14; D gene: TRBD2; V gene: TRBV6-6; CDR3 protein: CASSYTSGVNEQFF; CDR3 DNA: TGTGCCAGCAGTTACACTAGCGGGGTCAATGAGCAGTTCTTC
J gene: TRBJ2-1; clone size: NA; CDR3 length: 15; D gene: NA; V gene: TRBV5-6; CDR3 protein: CASRKTVSSYNEQFF; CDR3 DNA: TGTGCCAGCCGGAAGACAGTAAGCTCCTACAATGAGCAGTTCTTC
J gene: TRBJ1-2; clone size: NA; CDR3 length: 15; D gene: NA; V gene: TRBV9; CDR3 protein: CASSVYEVDNYGYTF; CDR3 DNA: TGTGCCAGCAGCGTATACGAGGTCGATAACTATGGCTACACCTTC